The rows below give T cell receptor beta chains drawn from one sample of a study of shared clonotypes between healthy human individuals. Measured with immunoSEQ multiplex PCR; TCRdb has only the in-frame clones, and not every one. The table shows about 2 million clones, with roughly 94% occurring only once. Sequenced input: naive CD4+ T cells sorted from blood. The receptors shown here come from a man younger than 35 in good health. CDR3s include the opening cysteine and the closing phenylalanine or tryptophan. A D gene is named only where the DNA matches it firmly.

cdr3_aa: CASSEGADTGFNQPQHF
v_call: TRBV2
d_call: NA
j_call: TRBJ1-5

cdr3_aa: CASSKGVLYEQYF
v_call: TRBV28
d_call: NA
j_call: TRBJ2-7

cdr3_aa: CASSFRAGAQPQHF
v_call: TRBV28
d_call: NA
j_call: TRBJ1-5

cdr3_aa: CASSPDRLTNEKLFF
v_call: TRBV11-3
d_call: NA
j_call: TRBJ1-4

cdr3_aa: CASGGDRGQSSEQYF
v_call: TRBV6-1
d_call: TRBD1
j_call: TRBJ2-7

cdr3_aa: CASSKDRGYEQYF
v_call: TRBV2
d_call: TRBD1
j_call: TRBJ2-7

cdr3_aa: CASSLDRVGTGELFF
v_call: TRBV7-3
d_call: TRBD1
j_call: TRBJ2-2

cdr3_aa: CASGWRDTEAFF
v_call: TRBV28
d_call: NA
j_call: TRBJ1-1

cdr3_aa: CASNLGDMGETQYF
v_call: TRBV2
d_call: NA
j_call: TRBJ2-5

cdr3_aa: CASTPRGVGNTIYF
v_call: TRBV6-6
d_call: NA
j_call: TRBJ1-3

cdr3_aa: CASSEPGGQGWAQYF
v_call: TRBV6-1
d_call: TRBD2
j_call: TRBJ2-3

cdr3_aa: CASTSGGVNEQFF
v_call: TRBV9
d_call: TRBD2
j_call: TRBJ2-1

cdr3_aa: CASSNPPSDLSTDTQYF
v_call: TRBV10-1
d_call: NA
j_call: TRBJ2-3

cdr3_aa: CASSIRATGPLEAFF
v_call: TRBV19
d_call: NA
j_call: TRBJ1-1

cdr3_aa: CASSPQVASGSYEQYF
v_call: TRBV7-2
d_call: TRBD2
j_call: TRBJ2-7

cdr3_aa: CASSYSRGQYEQYF
v_call: TRBV6-6
d_call: TRBD1
j_call: TRBJ2-7

cdr3_aa: CASSPPRGRGRSSTDTQYF
v_call: TRBV27
d_call: NA
j_call: TRBJ2-3

cdr3_aa: CASSPDSGGQELFF
v_call: TRBV5-4
d_call: NA
j_call: TRBJ2-2

cdr3_aa: CASSFRGQEGPKYF
v_call: TRBV7-9
d_call: NA
j_call: TRBJ2-7

cdr3_aa: CASSQGTYYTDTQYF
v_call: TRBV5-1
d_call: NA
j_call: TRBJ2-3

cdr3_aa: CASSRGGGSLTQYF
v_call: TRBV7-2
d_call: NA
j_call: TRBJ2-3

cdr3_aa: CASKVGLGTDTQYF
v_call: TRBV5-1
d_call: NA
j_call: TRBJ2-3

cdr3_aa: CASSSRPGTIYEQYF
v_call: TRBV11-2
d_call: TRBD2
j_call: TRBJ2-7

cdr3_aa: CASSPGQGETDTQYF
v_call: TRBV5-1
d_call: TRBD1
j_call: TRBJ2-3

cdr3_aa: CASSSRQGDGYTF
v_call: TRBV5-1
d_call: NA
j_call: TRBJ1-2

cdr3_aa: CASRPGLAGGRTDTQYF
v_call: TRBV5-4
d_call: TRBD2
j_call: TRBJ2-3